This T cell receptor (beta chain) was sequenced in a study of T cells in Graves' hyperthyroidism and ophthalmopathy. Study-level background: The initial diagnosis was the point when peripheral blood was collected, ahead of any treatment.

For this clonotype: The antigen is not known.

After removal of 3 bases from V and 4 bases from J, the junction contained 6 bases not matched to a gene. CDR3 length: 15 amino acids. Germline V lookup: CDR1 MDHEN, CDR2 SYDVKM. RNA transcripts served as the template for amplifying TCR beta CDR3 regions. The HTBI primer set drove a first-round RT-PCR of the TCR CDR3. TCRdb re-called the multiplex PCR reads with MiXCR, one entry per CDR3 protein. The table includes hundreds of thousands of distinct CDR3 sequences, less than 25% detected once. Study outcomes and limitations: Blood held most thyroid clonotypes expanded above 0.001 frequency. Progression to ophthalmopathy was predicted a median of 6.5 months early.

What was sequenced was blood. The V and J genes are TRBV28 and TRBJ2-1, with 7 nucleotides matching TRBD2. The source is a young man with Graves' ophthalmopathy. The CDR3 coding sequence is TGTGCCAGCAGTTTCGGGACTAAGCCTTACAATGAGCAGTTCTTC. Its translation: CASSFGTKPYNEQFF.